This TCR beta chain was retrieved from a study of shared clonotypes between healthy human individuals (dated by TCRdb to the early 2020s). Context from the whole study: The cohort comprised a couple of women and three men aged 18 to 49 years. To estimate repertoire size and how much clonotypes are shared between individuals, the study performed deep sequencing of blood TCR repertoires from a handful of healthy adults. Libraries were prepared and TCR repertoires were sequenced by different laboratories using diverse techniques, in order to increase sequencing depth and limit assay-specific biases. Per donor, three plates each were used for CD4 naive and CD4 memory, two for CD8 naive, and one for CD8 memory. Between about 0.94 and 8.9 billion PBMCs per donor were obtained by leukapheresis. Here is what the overall study found, with its caveats: The small number of donors limited the genetic and exposure-history diversity represented. Naive subsets generally had larger estimated clonotype richness than memory subsets did. Sharing across several donors was observed for 4.5% to 6.5% of naive CD4, over 3% of naive CD8, over 2% of memory CD4, and about 0.38% of memory CD8 clonotypes. Pairwise subsampling led to the expectation that sequencing depth would affect the degree of clonotype sharing among donors. Compared with non-shared clonotypes, clonotypes shared by all four sorted-subset donors had higher generation probabilities. Sampling was limited to blood, and TCR repertoires in tissue likely differ from TCR repertoires in blood. Even with the large sequencing depth, rarefaction of the sorted-subset datasets indicated that sequencing was incomplete.

A note on this clone: Its binding antigen is unknown. It has no much larger one-base neighbor in the sample; base qualities were not kept. The same CDR3 is also encoded by other DNA sequences in this sample.

CD8 naive samples were obtained by positive selection for CCR7 among CD45RO-negative cells, yielding a CD45RA+CCR7+ population from which TemRA cells were excluded. The donors were healthy, HIV-negative adults who had no recently reported acute infections or vaccinations. Only Caucasian adults living in Nashville, Tennessee, USA were represented among the donors. After blood collection by leukapheresis, PBMCs were isolated using Ficoll-Histopaque density gradient centrifugation and then cryopreserved in the vapor phase of liquid nitrogen. Purity and quantity of every magnetically sorted T cell population were checked by analytical flow cytometry. Each sorted fraction had its genomic DNA isolated and then quantified by UV absorbance on a Nanodrop 2000c. V and J lose 5 bases and 1 base, and a span of 4 bases separates them. From the cysteine up to the phenylalanine, the CDR3 has a length of 12 residues. CDR3 DNA is the only sequence kept; it has 36 bases, read in frame from the first base. As encoded in the germline V gene (reference sequence), CDR1 is MNHEY while CDR2 is SMNVEV.

TCR CDR3 regions were amplified from genomic DNA by multiplex PCR using the deep immunoSEQ assay. For each cell subset, the extracted genomic DNA was distributed evenly across all wells of several immunoSEQ 96-well plates, and each plate served as one replicate. For sorted subsets, about 210 ng of genomic DNA, equivalent to 25,000 to 30,000 T cell genomes, went into each replicate PCR. The purified libraries were quantified using a Qubit 3.0 fluorometer, sized with a Bioanalyzer 2100, and then quantified again using the KAPA Library Quantification kit. Every immunoSEQ 96-well plate was sequenced on a separate single-read 150-cycle Illumina NextSeq 550 flow cell. As for the authors' bioinformatics: Because only junctional sequences without quality scores were contained in the immunoSEQ output, filtering matching that applied to full-length reads could not be performed. To assign V/J genes and CDR3, sequences were annotated using PyIR, a Python wrapper for IgBLAST v1.9, with IMGT germline references. Reads were removed for weak V/J assignments (E-value above 1e-6), missing CDR3, stop codons, out-of-frame junctions, or ambiguous translated residues. A V3J clonotype was defined by an identical inferred V gene, J gene, and CDR3 amino acid sequence. Percentage overlap between repertoires was calculated by dividing the number of shared unique clonotypes by the size of the smaller repertoire. Repertoire richness was assessed with RTK rarefaction, the Chao1 estimator, and Recon v2.1 estimates of unobserved clonotypes. Generation probabilities for all TCRbeta clonotypes obtained by the gDNA method from a handful of donors were computed using OLGA. TCRdb carries this immuneACCESS record with in-frame sequences only. Its versions omit some clonotypes, under half of them owing to an unresolved V gene in the studies checked, with the rest unexplained. Clonal size and the V and J genes are those of that table, whereas D and trimming came from the DNA. The sample records hundreds of thousands of clones, under 95% of which are singletons. The ten most abundant clones make up more than 20% of the sample.

The chain is made from TRBV27 and TRBJ2-3, with the identity of the D gene unclear. The source is a man younger than 45 in good health. The sample comprised naive CD8+ T cells sorted from blood. What the cell subset or site label conveys for this sample: CD45RA+CCR7+. The nucleotides are TGTGCCAGCAGTGGTCGCACAGATACGCAGTATTTT. It specifies CASSGRTDTQYF.